Presented here are 19 T cell receptor beta chains from one specimen sequenced in a study of cytomegalovirus exposure and HLA in healthy donors (dated by TCRdb to 2017 to 2019). Library method: the immunoSEQ multiplex PCR assay. For the multiplex PCR, a mixture combining 60 forward primers for TCR Vbeta segments and 13 reverse primers for TCR Jbeta segments was used. The clones in this table, taken by TCRdb from immuneACCESS, are in-frame only. Not every clone is retained; where verified, under half of the shortfall comes from an unresolved V gene, and the cause of the rest is unknown. In all, the sample holds some 120,000 clones, and approximately 80% of those were seen once. Approximately 1% of the sample goes to the ten largest clones. Sequencing was carried out using PBMCs. These receptors all come from a human donor in good health.

The chain links TRBV5-8 to TRBJ1-1, with 9 bases that match TRBD1. The V gene's germline CDR1 is SGHTS and CDR2 YDEGEE. The CDR3 length is 13 residues. Trimming at V came to 3 bases and at J to 5 bases, leaving 2 bases not matched to a gene. CDR3 region: CASSSGQGTEAFF. The CDR3 DNA reads TGTGCCAGCAGCTCAGGACAGGGGACTGAAGCTTTCTTT.

This sequence joins TRBV18 and TRBJ2-5; D is perhaps TRBD2 (5 bases). V lost 3 bases to trimming and J lost 2 bases, with 13 bases between them. The CDR3 consists of 15 residues. The germline V gene has CDR1 KGHSH and CDR2 LQKENI. CDR3 sequence: CASSPAVEGQETQYF. CDR3 coding DNA: TGTGCCAGCTCACCTGCAGTAGAGGGACAAGAGACCCAGTACTTC.

The chain combines TRBV6-1 with TRBJ1-1, with a tentative D call TRBD1 (5 bases). V lost 5 bases, J lost 1 base, and 8 bases lay in between. The CDR3 spans 13 residues. In germline, CDR1 is MNHNS, CDR2 SASEGT. CDR3 nucleotides: TGTGCCAGCAGTTGGGGGGGGAACACTGAAGCTTTCTTT. Its protein product is CASSWGGNTEAFF.

The rearrangement joins TRBV19 to TRBJ1-4; D is possibly TRBD1 (6 bases). The CDR3 extends over 15 amino acids. The V and J ends lost 10 bases and 2 bases respectively, with 17 bases between them. Germline CDR1 is LNHDA and CDR2 is SQIVND (reference sequence). The CDR3 loop is CATRDRGSTNEKLFF. CDR3 bases: TGTGCCACCCGAGATAGGGGGTCGACTAATGAAAAACTGTTTTTT.

This clone appeared once. The V call is TRBV6-1, the J call TRBJ1-6, with D tentatively TRBD1 (5 bases). The germline gives CDR1 MNHNS, CDR2 SASEGT. The CDR3 contains 15 residues. The V gene lost 1 base and the J gene lost 7 bases, with 11 bases spanning the gap. As DNA, the CDR3 is TGTGCCAGCAGTGAAGGGGGGACTTCAAATTCACCCCTCCACTTT. It encodes CASSEGGTSNSPLHF.

V is TRBV9 and J is TRBJ1-2; TRBD1 might be the D (6 bases). V lost 3 bases, J lost 2 bases, and 11 bases lay in between. Germline CDR1 and CDR2: SGDLS and YYNGEE. There are 14 residues in the CDR3. The CDR3 sequence is CASSAQQGNYGYTF. The CDR3 coding sequence is TGTGCCAGCAGCGCCCAACAGGGAAACTATGGCTACACCTTC. Full variable domain (rest looked up from reference TRBV9 and TRBJ1-2): DSGVTQTPKHLITATGQRVTLRCSPRSGDLSVYWYQQSLDQGLQFLIQYYNGEERAKGNILERFSAQQFPDLHSELNLSSLELGDSALYFCASSAQQGNYGYTFGSGTRLTVV.

V gene TRBV27 combines with J gene TRBJ1-5; perhaps TRBD1 as D (6 bases). Germline V gene lookup returns CDR1 MNHEY and CDR2 SMNVEV (reference sequence). The CDR3 runs 14 residues. Trimming took off 5 bases at V and 3 bases at J, with 11 bases between the two ends. CDR3 DNA sequence: TGTGCCAGCAGTCCGGGACACCCCAATCAGCCCCAGCATTTT. It codes for CASSPGHPNQPQHF.

The V and J genes are TRBV5-1 and TRBJ1-5; D unclear. Trimming removed 0 bases from V and 6 bases from J, with 13 bases in between. Germline V gene lookup returns CDR1 SGHRS and CDR2 YFSETQ. This CDR3 region has 15 residues. The CDR3 protein is CASSLVGETGQPQHF. CDR3 in DNA: TGCGCCAGCAGCTTGGTTGGAGAAACGGGTCAGCCCCAGCATTTT.

V usage is TRBV2 and J usage is TRBJ2-5; 12 bases fit TRBD1. CDR1 is SNHLY, CDR2 FYNNEI, per germline. CDR3 size: 16 residues. V shed 7 bases, J shed 7 bases, and the junction held 13 bases outside the gene matches. The CDR3 DNA reads TGTGCCAGCAAGCCCTTCCGGGACAGGGGGCTTGGGACCCAGTACTTC. Protein: CASKPFRDRGLGTQYF.

The gene calls are TRBV2 and TRBJ2-4, with D possibly being TRBD1 (5 bases). Trimming pared 7 bases from V and 0 bases from J, leaving 16 bases between. The CDR3 has 16 residues. Germline CDR1 is SNHLY and CDR2 is FYNNEI. CDR3 region: CASTDIGFLAKNIQYF. CDR3 bases: TGTGCCAGCACGGACATTGGATTCCTAGCCAAAAACATTCAGTACTTC.

This rearrangement joins TRBV6-1 to TRBJ2-5; 8 bases align to TRBD2. The CDR3 consists of 14 residues. The V and J ends lost 5 bases and 4 bases, in that order; junction bases with no gene match: 6. From germline, CDR1 is MNHNS and CDR2 SASEGT. The CDR3 DNA reads TGTGCCAGCAGTACCGGGGGGGTGAGAGAGACCCAGTACTTC. Its translation: CASSTGGVRETQYF.

The chain has TRBV19 and TRBJ2-6, with 7 bases that match TRBD1. Unmatched junction bases numbered 7, after V lost 5 bases and J lost 0 bases. Germline V lookup: CDR1 LNHDA, CDR2 SQIVND (reference sequence). CDR3 length: 17 amino acids. The CDR3 region has the DNA TGTGCCAGTAGTCGGACAGGTTCCAGCTCTGGGGCCAACGTCCTGACTTTC. Its translation: CASSRTGSSSGANVLTF. Based on the CDR3 plus reference TRBV19 and TRBJ2-6, the full variable domain is DGGITQSPKYLFRKEGQNVTLSCEQNLNHDAMYWYRQDPGQGLRLIYYSQIVNDFQKGDIAEGYSVSREKKESFPLTVTSAQKNPTAFYLCASSRTGSSSGANVLTFGAGSRLTVL.

This rearrangement joins TRBV6-5 to TRBJ2-7; the match to TRBD2 covers 14 bases. Germline V gene data show CDR1 as MNHEY and CDR2 as SVGAGI. Unmatched junction bases numbered 2, after V lost 5 bases and J lost 2 bases. The CDR3 length is 15 residues. The CDR3 DNA follows: TGTGCCAGCAGTCGGACTAGCGGGGGGACCTACGAGCAGTACTTC. As protein: CASSRTSGGTYEQYF.

The V call is TRBV11-3, the J call TRBJ1-5; no definite D call. The germline V and J ends were trimmed by 0 bases and 6 bases, with 9 bases remaining between them. The CDR3 consists of 14 residues. Germline lookup yields CDR1 SGHNT and CDR2 YENEEA. CDR3 sequence (DNA): TGTGCCAGCAGCTTAGAAGGCGGGATTCAGCCCCAGCATTTT. Its protein is CASSLEGGIQPQHF.

The CDR3 loop reads CASSLDRPNYNSPLHF. CDR3 nucleotide sequence: TGTGCCAGCAGCTTGGACAGACCAAACTATAATTCACCCCTCCACTTT. The chain carries TRBV7-9 and TRBJ1-6, with a possible D match to TRBD1 (6 bases). The CDR3 sequence is 16 residues long. Per the germline V gene, CDR1 is SEHNR and CDR2 is FQNEAQ (reference sequence). V was clipped by 3 bases and J by 3 bases, with 12 bases between them.

J is TRBJ2-1 and V is TRBV7-9; D might be TRBD1 (6 bases). Trimming shortened V by 1 base and J by 8 bases, and 18 bases separated the two germline ends. The germline gives CDR1 SEHNR, CDR2 FQNEAQ (reference sequence). The CDR3 is made up of 16 amino acids. DNA for the CDR3: TGTGCCAGCAGCTTAGATGAGGGGGTCCCCTTGGATGAGCAGTTCTTC. Its translation: CASSLDEGVPLDEQFF.

The chain carries TRBV2 and TRBJ1-2; 8 positions match TRBD1. With 4 bases clipped from V and 7 bases from J, the junction kept 5 bases outside the gene matches. The germline V gene encodes CDR1 SNHLY and CDR2 FYNNEI. This CDR3 is 13 amino acids long. CDR3 sequence: CASSGQGQGGYTF. The CDR3 nucleotides read TGTGCCAGCAGTGGACAGGGGCAGGGTGGCTACACCTTC.

This clone appeared a few times. The chain couples TRBV7-9 to TRBJ2-5, with a tentative D call TRBD1 (5 bases). Trimming left V 5 bases short and J 0 bases short, with 16 bases between. The CDR3 runs to 16 residues. CDR1 is SEHNR, CDR2 FQNEAQ, per germline (reference sequence). The CDR3 nucleotides are TGTGCCAGCAGCCCCCCAGCTGCAGGGTACCAAGAGACCCAGTACTTC. It specifies CASSPPAAGYQETQYF.

The chain recombines TRBV11-2 with TRBJ2-1; TRBD2 matches 10 bases. The CDR3 runs 18 residues. With V trimmed by 1 base and J by 3 bases, 9 bases remained unmatched. Germline V gene sequence: CDR1 SGHAT, CDR2 FQNNGV. The CDR3 reads CASSLVPPSGGNYNEQFF. The CDR3 bases are TGTGCCAGCAGCTTAGTTCCCCCTAGCGGGGGAAACTACAATGAGCAGTTCTTC. The variable domain in full, with the rest retrieved from reference TRBV11-2 and TRBJ2-1, is EAGVAQSPRYKIIEKRQSVAFWCNPISGHATLYWYQQILGQGPKLLIQFQNNGVVDDSQLPKDRFSAERLKGVDSTLKIQPAKLEDSAVYLCASSLVPPSGGNYNEQFFGPGTRLTVL.